What follows are 18 T cell receptor beta chains derived from one specimen sequenced in a study of T-cell reconstitution after alpha-beta-depleted transplantation in children (dated by TCRdb to 2016 to 2017). The protocol used for the library was PCR. Sequencing was carried out with an Illumina HiSeq 2500. Molecular barcoding was employed in the preparation of TCR libraries, with unique molecular identifiers being used to normalize TCRbeta repertoire quantification. Clones were called with MiXCR by TCRdb after fastp trimmed the public reads at Q25, and only in-frame beta chains were retained. Identical CDR3 proteins give one entry, which carries the most common genes and DNA. The sample table holds 350,000 to 500,000 distinct CDR3 sequences, of which about 40% were seen once. The ten largest clonotypes hold 25% to 30% of the sample. The treatment or condition label here, explained by the study, means: allogeneic hematopoietic cell transplantation with graft depleted of TCRalphabeta T cells and CD19 B cells.

Source: PBMCs, taken before TCRalphabeta/CD19-depleted stem cell transplant. These TCRs come from a girl aged 2 to 9 with aplastic anemia, due to receive a stem cell transplant.

This clonotype was seen a few times. The chain uses TRBV6-5 and TRBJ1-1; D call uncertain. The CDR3 totals 14 residues. Germline V lookup: CDR1 MNHEY, CDR2 SVGAGI. With 0 bases removed from V and 1 base from J, the gap between germline ends came to 6 bases. CDR3 amino acids: CASSYSGENTEAFF. CDR3 sequence (DNA): TGTGCCAGCAGTTACTCTGGGGAGAACACTGAAGCTTTCTTT.

The rearrangement joins TRBV2 to TRBJ2-1; 10 bases fit TRBD1. The CDR3 is 16 amino acids. Germline CDR1 SNHLY, CDR2 FYNNEI. Trimming at V came to 4 bases and at J to 7 bases, leaving 10 bases not matched to a gene. CDR3 in amino acids: CASSGGDRGIWNEQFF. The DNA for the CDR3 is TGTGCCAGCAGTGGGGGGGACAGGGGAATATGGAATGAGCAGTTCTTC.

V gene TRBV10-3 combines with J gene TRBJ2-3; D gene uncertain. V was clipped by 2 bases and J by 8 bases, with 11 bases between them. This CDR3 comprises 13 residues. CDR1 and CDR2 (germline): ENHRY, SYGVKD. In DNA form, the CDR3 reads TGTGCCATCAGTGAGCCCCCCGTGAGTACGCAGTATTTT. Its translation is CAISEPPVSTQYF.

This clonotype occurred a few times. The rearrangement joins TRBV11-2 to TRBJ2-1; 10 positions agree with TRBD2. CDR3 length: 16 residues. The germline V gene has CDR1 SGHAT and CDR2 FQNNGV. With V trimmed by 5 bases and J by 11 bases, 15 bases remained unmatched. The CDR3 nucleotides read TGTGCCAGCAGCGGGGGCGGATCCTTCACTAGCGGGAAGCAGTTCTTC. This gives the protein CASSGGGSFTSGKQFF.

The chain couples TRBV29-1 to TRBJ1-2; TRBD1 is a possible D gene (5 bases). The CDR3 loop spans 12 amino acids. Germline V gene data show CDR1 as SQVTM and CDR2 as ANQGSEA. V shed 4 bases and J shed 0 bases, with 6 bases lying between them. The CDR3 DNA is TGCAGCGTTGGACAGCCTAACTATGGCTACACCTTC. It encodes CSVGQPNYGYTF.

This clonotype was seen many times. The chain couples TRBV3-1 to TRBJ2-3; 14 positions match TRBD2. The germline V gene has CDR1 LGHDT and CDR2 YNNKEL (reference sequence). J lost 4 bases, V lost 3 bases, and 3 bases had no gene match. The CDR3 is 16 residues long. The CDR3 spells CASSHPTSGRADTQYF. Written as DNA, the CDR3 is TGTGCCAGCAGCCACCCGACTAGCGGGAGGGCAGATACGCAGTATTTT.

Only a few counts were recorded for this clonotype. A much larger clone differs by one base, so this may be a read error. The V call is TRBV10-2, the J call TRBJ1-2, with D unclear. CDR1 and CDR2 from the germline V gene are WSHSY and SAAADI. The CDR3 is made up of 16 amino acids. Here the CDR3 DNA reads TGCGCCAGCAGTGAGACGGCAGGCAAGGGTGGCTATGGCGACACCTTC. This translates into CASSETAGKGGYGDTF.

The CDR3 nucleotides are TGTGCCAGCAGCTCGTTCCCCGGGACTGCCTACGAGCAGTACTTC. Residues: CASSSFPGTAYEQYF. The chain has TRBV9 and TRBJ2-7; tentatively, D is TRBD2 (6 bases). V gave up 4 bases and J gave up 2 bases, with 16 bases separating them. Germline V lookup: CDR1 SGDLS, CDR2 YYNGEE. CDR3 size: 15 residues.

The gene calls are TRBV5-5 and TRBJ2-1, with unresolved D. Trimming stripped 0 bases from V and 0 bases from J, with 7 bases between. Germline V gives CDR1 SGHKS, CDR2 YYEKEE (reference sequence). This CDR3 comprises 15 residues. The CDR3 region is CASSLDFFSYNEQFF. CDR3 DNA: TGTGCCAGCAGCTTGGATTTTTTCTCCTACAATGAGCAGTTCTTC. The full variable domain, completed using reference TRBV5-5 and TRBJ2-1, is DAGVTQSPTHLIKTRGQQVTLRCSPISGHKSVSWYQQVLGQGPQFIFQYYEKEERGRGNFPDRFSARQFPNYSSELNVNALLLGDSALYLCASSLDFFSYNEQFFGPGTRLTVL.

This clonotype was counted ten times or more. The chain links TRBV12-3 or TRBV12-4 to TRBJ1-5; 8 bases are shared with TRBD1. The V and J ends lost 5 bases and 4 bases, in that order; junction bases with no gene match: 10. This CDR3 region has 16 residues. The CDR3 DNA follows: TGTGCCAGCAGTAACCGCGACAGGGGACCTAATCAGCCCCAGCATTTT. This gives the protein CASSNRDRGPNQPQHF.

In this sample, this clonotype turned up a few times. The chain uses TRBV20-1 and TRBJ2-7; D assignment may be TRBD1 or TRBD2 (6 bases each). The CDR3 runs 15 residues. V was pared by 3 bases and J by 2 bases, with 17 bases between. Germline CDR1 and CDR2: DFQATT and SNEGSKA (reference sequence). The DNA for the CDR3 is TGCAGTGCTAGGGGTTGGGGGGCGGATCCCTACGAGCAGTACTTC. Protein product: CSARGWGADPYEQYF.

CDR3 nucleotide sequence: TGTGCCAGCAGCCCCCTCGCGCGCGGGGCGAACTCCTACAATGAGCAGTTCTTC. Protein: CASSPLARGANSYNEQFF. The V call is TRBV7-3, the J call TRBJ2-1; D might be TRBD2 (6 bases). Trimming cost V 5 bases and J 0 bases, with 20 bases left between them. Germline CDR1 reads SGHTA; CDR2 reads FQGTGA. This CDR3 region has 18 residues.

The chain couples TRBV7-3 to TRBJ1-1; 12 bases agree with TRBD1. CDR1 is SGHTA, CDR2 FQGTGA, per germline. The CDR3 contains 15 residues. V was clipped by 5 bases and J by 5 bases; unmatched bases: 6. The CDR3 region has the DNA TGTGCCAGCAGCCCAAGGGACAGGGGGCGAACTGAAGCTTTCTTT. Translation: CASSPRDRGRTEAFF.

This rearrangement joins TRBV12-3 or TRBV12-4 to TRBJ1-1, with D unresolved. With 5 bases removed from V and 0 bases from J, the gap between germline ends came to 10 bases. The CDR3 extends over 14 amino acids. CDR3 sequence (DNA): TGTGCCAGCAGTCCGAGCTTCATGAACACTGAAGCTTTCTTT. Translation: CASSPSFMNTEAFF.

In its sample, this clonotype was seen a few times. The chain joins TRBV30 to TRBJ1-3; D might be TRBD1 (5 bases). The V gene's germline CDR1 is GTSNPN and CDR2 SVGIG (reference sequence). The CDR3 loop spans 16 amino acids. Trimming left V 4 bases short and J 0 bases short, with 16 bases between. CDR3 region: CAWTLGGRYSGNTIYF. The CDR3 DNA is TGTGCCTGGACCCTGGGGGGTCGATACTCTGGAAACACCATATATTTT. The complete variable domain, with remaining parts taken from reference TRBV30 and TRBJ1-3, reads SQTIHQWPATLVQPVGSPLSLECTVEGTSNPNLYWYRQAAGRGLQLLFYSVGIGQISSEVPQNLSASRPQDRQFILSSKKLLLSDSGFYLCAWTLGGRYSGNTIYFGEGSWLTVV.

Turning to this clonotype: This may arise from a read error, as a much more abundant clone is one base away. The chain is built from TRBV6-2 or TRBV6-3 and TRBJ2-3; D not resolved. Trimming removed 2 bases at V and 0 bases at J, with 6 bases between. In germline, CDR1 is MNHEY, CDR2 SVGEGT. The CDR3 contains 14 residues. The CDR3 spells CASSYLDSTDTQYF. The CDR3 DNA is TGTGCCAGCAGTTACCTGGACAGCACAGATACGCAGTATTTT.

The chain joins TRBV7-2 to TRBJ2-7, with TRBD1 matching over 7 bases. The length of the CDR3 is 14 residues. From germline, CDR1 is SGHTA and CDR2 FQGNSA. The junction had 7 bases not matched to a gene; V was cut back by 5 bases and J by 3 bases. The DNA of the CDR3 is TGTGCCAGCAGCCGGGGACAGACCGACTACGAGCAGTACTTC. Translating gives CASSRGQTDYEQYF.

The chain employs TRBV3-1 and TRBJ2-7, with D possibly TRBD1 on 6 matching bases. V lost 4 bases and J 5 bases, leaving 21 bases between the germline ends. Germline CDR1 is LGHDT and CDR2 is YNNKEL (reference sequence). The CDR3 length is 16 residues. CDR3 in amino acids: CASSRFTTGSNNEQYF. DNA of the CDR3: TGTGCCAGCAGCCGCTTCACTACAGGGTCTAACAACGAGCAGTACTTC.